The clone carrying this TCR beta chain was counted at least ten times. The data originate from a study of T cells in Graves' hyperthyroidism and ophthalmopathy. Study context: Peripheral blood was secured at the point of initial diagnosis, before any treatment.

An absence of ophthalmopathy progression within 18 months meant stable Graves' hyperthyroidism. What was amplified from RNA transcripts were TCR beta CDR3 regions. First-round RT-PCR targeting the TCR CDR3 was performed with the HTBI primer set. TCRdb reprocessed the multiplex PCR reads with MiXCR, giving one entry per CDR3 protein. The sample includes under 550,000 distinct CDR3 sequences, roughly 13% of them seen just once. The V gene lost 2 bases and the J gene lost 5 bases, with 12 bases spanning the gap. Germline CDR1 reads SGHAT; CDR2 reads FQNNGV. This CDR3 has 14 amino acids. The V gene is TRBV11-2, the J gene TRBJ2-5; D gene unclear. This clonotype originated in a woman aged 18-29 years with Graves' hyperthyroidism. The sequenced material came from blood. CDR3 in DNA: TGTGCCAGCAGCTTATTGGGGATTTTGGAGACCCAGTACTTC. Its protein product is CASSLLGILETQYF.